This T cell receptor (beta chain) stems from a study of human CD8 memory T cell subsets. Study-level points and caveats: Estimates that used Chao1 suggested higher diversity in stem-like memory T cells than in precursor exhausted T cells. Between stem-like memory and precursor exhausted T cell repertoires, overlap was minimal. Diversity was similarly high in stem-like memory and precursor exhausted T cells, which was not the case for effector memory cells.

The RNA's source was duplicate vials of approximately 150,000 sorted CD8+ T cells per subset. Production of TCR beta libraries used UMI-labeled 5' RACE as the method. TCRdb reprocessed the 5' RACE reads and keeps a single row for each CDR3 protein, giving no DNA. Here the sample table reports roughly 4,000 distinct CDR3 sequences. As to this clonotype: What it recognizes is unknown.

The CDR3 consists of 14 residues. Specimen: CD8+ T cells from PBMCs. The clonotype originates from a human donor in good health. The rearrangement uses TRBV12-2 and TRBJ2-7; checking the TCRdb D call of TRBD1 is not possible without DNA. TRBV12-2 is tagged as a pseudogene. CDR3 amino acids: CASRRRDRTYEQYF.